This T cell receptor (beta chain) derives from a study of OX40 agonist ivuxolimab in advanced cancers. As for the study in general: Ivuxolimab, an agonistic anti-OX40 (CD134) antibody, was given to patients. Checkpoint inhibitors had been given previously to approximately 41% of patients.

Measured with immunoSEQ multiplex PCR; TCRdb has only the in-frame clones, and not every one. The table lists more than 55,000 clones, 70% to 90% of them singletons. Germline V gene lookup returns CDR1 LNHDA and CDR2 SQIVND (reference sequence). Deletions cut 0 bases from V and 5 bases from J, with 8 bases between. This CDR3 has 14 amino acids. The source is an adult with an advanced solid tumor such as melanoma, head and neck, liver or kidney cancer. Sample: CD4+ or CD8+ T cells sorted from blood, taken in a trial of the OX40 agonist ivuxolimab. The chain carries TRBV19 and TRBJ1-5, with D tentatively TRBD1 (6 bases). CDR3 sequence reads: CASSIEQGDQPQHF. The CDR3 DNA reads as TGTGCCAGTAGTATAGAACAGGGTGATCAGCCCCAGCATTTT.